Included here is one TCR beta chain sequence, with context. Its antigen remains unidentified. The sample is drawn from a study of Ad26.COV2.S vaccination and SARS-CoV-2 variants. Study as a whole: As a participant in COV1001, the donor was in the Ad26.COV2.S trial arm. Once or twice, 56 days apart, Ad26.COV2.S was delivered intramuscularly. The study, taken as a whole, reports: Placebo and vaccine recipients had non-spike TCR breadth that was similar.

The protocol was immunoSEQ multiplex PCR, while the TCRdb copy is restricted to in-frame clones and leaves out a portion. The sample holds fewer than 600,000 clones; roughly nine tenths are singletons and the top ten take about 1.5%. Regarding treatment: around 19 received Ad26.COV2.S at low or high dose, single or two shots; 5 received placebo; per-sample allocation not given. Sampling occurred on day 63 after the first vaccine or placebo injection. Whoever gave the sample was an adult aged 18-55 years in Boston. The CDR3 runs 15 residues. CDR1 and CDR2 from the germline V gene are SGHNT and YYREEE (reference sequence). The V and J ends lost 4 bases and 3 bases, in that order; junction bases with no gene match: 7.

This chain links TRBV5-4 with TRBJ2-1, with 7 bases aligning to TRBD1. The sample in question was peripheral blood, obtained in a trial of Ad26.COV2.S vaccine versus placebo. This TCR was sampled from a person between 18 and 59 years old who received the Ad26.COV2.S COVID-19 vaccine or a placebo. This CDR3 is CASSPPGQIYNEQFF. The DNA of the CDR3 is TGTGCCAGCAGCCCGCCGGGACAGATCTACAATGAGCAGTTCTTC.